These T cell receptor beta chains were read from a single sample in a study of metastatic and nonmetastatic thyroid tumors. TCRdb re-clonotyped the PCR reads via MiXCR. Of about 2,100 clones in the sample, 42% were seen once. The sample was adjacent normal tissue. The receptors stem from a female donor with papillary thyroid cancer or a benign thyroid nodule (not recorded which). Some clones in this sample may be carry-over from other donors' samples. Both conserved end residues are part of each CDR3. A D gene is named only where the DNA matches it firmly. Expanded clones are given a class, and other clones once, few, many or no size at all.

CDR3 DNA: TGTGCCAGCAGTCCCTCGACAGGGGGCCATGAGCAGTTCTTC
CDR3 protein: CASSPSTGGHEQFF
clone size: few
V gene: TRBV6-5
J gene: TRBJ2-1
D gene: TRBD1

CDR3 DNA: TGCAGTCCGGGACAGGCTAATCAGCCCCAGCATTTT
CDR3 protein: CSPGQANQPQHF
clone size: NA
V gene: TRBV20-1
J gene: TRBJ1-5
D gene: TRBD1

CDR3 DNA: TGTGCCTGGAGTGAACAGCCGAATGAAAAACTGTTTTTT
CDR3 protein: CAWSEQPNEKLFF
clone size: many
V gene: TRBV30
J gene: TRBJ1-4
D gene: NA

CDR3 DNA: TGTGCCAGCAGCGAAGGACTAGCGGGTGGGATGGAGCAGTACTTC
CDR3 protein: CASSEGLAGGMEQYF
clone size: few
V gene: TRBV3-1
J gene: TRBJ2-7
D gene: TRBD2

CDR3 DNA: TGTGCCAGCAGCTTACAGGGGACCCCTGGAAACACCATATATTTT
CDR3 protein: CASSLQGTPGNTIYF
clone size: NA
V gene: TRBV11-2
J gene: TRBJ1-3
D gene: NA

CDR3 DNA: TGTGCCAGCAGCCCCACTTTTCACGGGAGGGTCTACGAGCAGTACTTC
CDR3 protein: CASSPTFHGRVYEQYF
clone size: few
V gene: TRBV6-1
J gene: TRBJ2-7
D gene: TRBD2

CDR3 DNA: TGCGCCAGCAGCTTGGGCCAGGCAAATAATTCACCCCTCCACTTT
CDR3 protein: CASSLGQANNSPLHF
clone size: NA
V gene: TRBV5-1
J gene: TRBJ1-6
D gene: NA

CDR3 DNA: TGCGCCAGCAGCCAAGATCGGCGGAACTCCTACGAGCAGTACTTC
CDR3 protein: CASSQDRRNSYEQYF
clone size: NA
V gene: TRBV4-1
J gene: TRBJ2-7
D gene: NA

CDR3 DNA: TGTGCCAGCAGCTTAGGGGTATCAGATACGCAGTATTTT
CDR3 protein: CASSLGVSDTQYF
clone size: few
V gene: TRBV7-8
J gene: TRBJ2-3
D gene: NA

CDR3 DNA: TGTGCCAGCAGTTCCACAGGGAGTTCCTATAATTCACCCCTCCACTTT
CDR3 protein: CASSSTGSSYNSPLHF
clone size: few
V gene: TRBV28
J gene: TRBJ1-6
D gene: NA

CDR3 DNA: TGTGCCTGGAGTCCCGGACTAGCGGGAGGGTACGAGCAGTACTTC
CDR3 protein: CAWSPGLAGGYEQYF
clone size: NA
V gene: TRBV30
J gene: TRBJ2-7
D gene: TRBD2

CDR3 DNA: TGCGCCAGCAGCCAAGATTCCCCCCGGGACAGGGGGAACACCATATATTTT
CDR3 protein: CASSQDSPRDRGNTIYF
clone size: NA
V gene: TRBV4-1
J gene: TRBJ1-3
D gene: TRBD1

CDR3 DNA: TGTGCCAGCAGCTTAGGGTCCTCCGAGCAGTACTTC
CDR3 protein: CASSLGSSEQYF
clone size: NA
V gene: TRBV7-9
J gene: TRBJ2-7
D gene: NA

CDR3 DNA: TGTGCCAGCAGCTTAGTAGGAGGACAGGGGAATTACGAGCAGTACTTC
CDR3 protein: CASSLVGGQGNYEQYF
clone size: few
V gene: TRBV11-1
J gene: TRBJ2-7
D gene: TRBD1

CDR3 DNA: TGTGCCAGCACTCCGGGACTAGCGGGAGGGTTGTACACCGGGGAGCTGTTTTTT
CDR3 protein: CASTPGLAGGLYTGELFF
clone size: few
V gene: TRBV4-2
J gene: TRBJ2-2
D gene: TRBD2

CDR3 DNA: TGTGCCAGCCGTGTGAAGGGCTATGGCTACACCTTC
CDR3 protein: CASRVKGYGYTF
clone size: few
V gene: TRBV28
J gene: TRBJ1-2
D gene: NA

CDR3 DNA: TGCAGTGCCACCGATGTGGGGAACACTGAAGCTTTCTTT
CDR3 protein: CSATDVGNTEAFF
clone size: NA
V gene: TRBV20-1
J gene: TRBJ1-1
D gene: NA

CDR3 DNA: TGTGCCAGCAGCTCGGGGGGGCCAGCTAATGAAAAACTGTTTTTT
CDR3 protein: CASSSGGPANEKLFF
clone size: NA
V gene: TRBV5-4
J gene: TRBJ1-4
D gene: NA

CDR3 DNA: TGTGCCAGCAGCGCCGTAGCGGGAGGGGGTGAGCAGTTCTTC
CDR3 protein: CASSAVAGGGEQFF
clone size: NA
V gene: TRBV9
J gene: TRBJ2-1
D gene: TRBD2

CDR3 DNA: TGTGCCAGCAGTACCGAATACAGGGGGGCCACTGAAGCTTTCTTT
CDR3 protein: CASSTEYRGATEAFF
clone size: NA
V gene: TRBV6-5
J gene: TRBJ1-1
D gene: TRBD1

CDR3 DNA: TGTGCCAGCAGCTCGATAGGGGCTGGCTACACCTTC
CDR3 protein: CASSSIGAGYTF
clone size: few
V gene: TRBV7-9
J gene: TRBJ1-2
D gene: NA

CDR3 DNA: TGCGCCAGCAGCTTGGTACTTCAGGGTGGGTATGGCTACACCTTC
CDR3 protein: CASSLVLQGGYGYTF
clone size: NA
V gene: TRBV5-1
J gene: TRBJ1-2
D gene: NA

CDR3 DNA: TGTGCCAGCAGCTTAGACAGGGACACTGAAGCTTTCTTT
CDR3 protein: CASSLDRDTEAFF
clone size: NA
V gene: TRBV11-2
J gene: TRBJ1-1
D gene: NA

CDR3 DNA: TGTGCCAGCAGTTTATCGAGGGTGGATGAGCAGTTCTTC
CDR3 protein: CASSLSRVDEQFF
clone size: NA
V gene: TRBV27
J gene: TRBJ2-1
D gene: NA

CDR3 DNA: TGTGCCAGCAGCACCGGACAGGGGAGGCCCTCCTCTAATGAAAAACTGTTTTTT
CDR3 protein: CASSTGQGRPSSNEKLFF
clone size: NA
V gene: TRBV5-5
J gene: TRBJ1-4
D gene: TRBD1

CDR3 DNA: TGTGCCAGCAGCCGGTATAATTCACCCCTCCACTTT
CDR3 protein: CASSRYNSPLHF
clone size: few
V gene: TRBV6-1
J gene: TRBJ1-6
D gene: NA

CDR3 DNA: TGCGCCAGCAGCCAAGATCTATACAGGGGGATCTACGAGCAGTACTTC
CDR3 protein: CASSQDLYRGIYEQYF
clone size: few
V gene: TRBV4-1
J gene: TRBJ2-7
D gene: TRBD1

CDR3 DNA: TGTGCCTGGAGTTTACTAGGGACTAGCGGGAGGGTGAAGCAGTACTTC
CDR3 protein: CAWSLLGTSGRVKQYF
clone size: NA
V gene: TRBV30
J gene: TRBJ2-7
D gene: TRBD2

CDR3 DNA: TGTGCCAGCAGTGAAACCGGGACTAGGTCGTACGAGCAGTACTTC
CDR3 protein: CASSETGTRSYEQYF
clone size: few
V gene: TRBV2
J gene: TRBJ2-7
D gene: TRBD2

CDR3 DNA: TGTGCCAGCAGTTACCGGCAGGGAGACCAGCCCCAGCATTTT
CDR3 protein: CASSYRQGDQPQHF
clone size: NA
V gene: TRBV6-5
J gene: TRBJ1-5
D gene: NA

CDR3 DNA: TGTGCCAGCAGCTCTAATGGGACAGGGGGCGGATCACCCCTCCACTTT
CDR3 protein: CASSSNGTGGGSPLHF
clone size: many
V gene: TRBV5-8
J gene: TRBJ1-6
D gene: TRBD1

CDR3 DNA: TGCAGTGCTAGGAGGTCCGGGACTCCGGGGAACGAGCAGTACTTC
CDR3 protein: CSARRSGTPGNEQYF
clone size: NA
V gene: TRBV20-1
J gene: TRBJ2-7
D gene: NA

CDR3 DNA: TGTGCCAGCAGTTTATCCCGGACAGGGATCGGTTACAATGAGCAGTTCTTC
CDR3 protein: CASSLSRTGIGYNEQFF
clone size: NA
V gene: TRBV27
J gene: TRBJ2-1
D gene: TRBD1

CDR3 DNA: TGTGCCAGCAGTTTTACAGTCAACACTGAAGCTTTCTTT
CDR3 protein: CASSFTVNTEAFF
clone size: NA
V gene: TRBV6-1
J gene: TRBJ1-1
D gene: NA

CDR3 DNA: TGTGCCAGCAGCGTAGGCGGGAGACTCTACAATGAGCAGTTCTTC
CDR3 protein: CASSVGGRLYNEQFF
clone size: few
V gene: TRBV9
J gene: TRBJ2-1
D gene: TRBD2

CDR3 DNA: TGTGCCAGCAGCCCCTACGGCAGCTCTGGAAACACCATATATTTT
CDR3 protein: CASSPYGSSGNTIYF
clone size: NA
V gene: TRBV7-2
J gene: TRBJ1-3
D gene: NA

CDR3 DNA: TGTGCCAGCAGCTCCCCAGGGGCGGGGAGCTCCTACGAGCAGTACTTC
CDR3 protein: CASSSPGAGSSYEQYF
clone size: once
V gene: TRBV11-1
J gene: TRBJ2-7
D gene: NA

CDR3 DNA: TGTGCCAGCAGCTTAGAACGCGGGAGGCTGATAGACGAGCAGTACTTC
CDR3 protein: CASSLERGRLIDEQYF
clone size: NA
V gene: TRBV7-6
J gene: TRBJ2-7
D gene: TRBD2

CDR3 DNA: TGTGCCTGGGAGGTTGGAGGAAACCAGTACTTC
CDR3 protein: CAWEVGGNQYF
clone size: few
V gene: TRBV30
J gene: TRBJ2-5
D gene: NA

CDR3 DNA: TGTGCCAGCAACAATGCAGGGGCCGGGGAGCTGTTTTTT
CDR3 protein: CASNNAGAGELFF
clone size: NA
V gene: TRBV6-1
J gene: TRBJ2-2
D gene: NA

CDR3 DNA: TGTGCCAGCAGTTATATCGGGGGCTCTGGAAACACCATATATTTT
CDR3 protein: CASSYIGGSGNTIYF
clone size: few
V gene: TRBV6-9
J gene: TRBJ1-3
D gene: NA

CDR3 DNA: TGTGCCTGGAGTCGCAATTCACCCCTCCACTTT
CDR3 protein: CAWSRNSPLHF
clone size: NA
V gene: TRBV30
J gene: TRBJ1-6
D gene: NA

CDR3 DNA: TGTGCCAGCACCCGCCCTGGGGTAGCGTCCTACGAGCAGTACTTC
CDR3 protein: CASTRPGVASYEQYF
clone size: NA
V gene: TRBV28
J gene: TRBJ2-7
D gene: NA

CDR3 DNA: TGTGCCAGCAGTTCTATTGGGACTAGCGGATTCGAGGACACCGGGGAGCTGTTTTTT
CDR3 protein: CASSSIGTSGFEDTGELFF
clone size: few
V gene: TRBV27
J gene: TRBJ2-2
D gene: TRBD2

CDR3 DNA: TGTGCCAGCAGGCTGGCCGGACAGGGACGTGGCTACACCTTC
CDR3 protein: CASRLAGQGRGYTF
clone size: NA
V gene: TRBV12-3/TRBV12-4
J gene: TRBJ1-2
D gene: TRBD1

CDR3 DNA: TGTGCCAGCAGCCGGAGTGGTGGGGCCAACGTCCTGACTTTC
CDR3 protein: CASSRSGGANVLTF
clone size: NA
V gene: TRBV12-3/TRBV12-4
J gene: TRBJ2-6
D gene: NA